This T cell receptor beta chain was sequenced during a study of T cell responses to AZD1222 COVID-19 vaccine. Whole-study results and caveats: There were mostly white British donors and more females than males, and clonal diversity was possibly underestimated. Reportedly, nearly half of unique spike TCRs recognized epitopes outside B.1.351/B.1.1.7 mutations. Elevations in Spike-specific TCR breadth and depth followed administration of two AZD1222 doses.

TCRdb keeps only in-frame clones here, not all; method: immunoSEQ multiplex PCR. Of over 90,000 clones listed, over 75% are singletons. For this clone: No antigen is known for it.

The clonotype comes from an adult who received the AZD1222 COVID-19 vaccine. This material consisted of peripheral blood, taken 28 days after the second AZD1222 dose.

The DNA of the CDR3 is TGTGCCAGCAGCGCAGGGGGTTACATGAACACTGAAGCTTTCTTT. This translates into CASSAGGYMNTEAFF. The chain links TRBV7-9 to TRBJ1-1; 7 bases are shared with TRBD1. The V segment lost 5 bases and the J segment 0 bases; nucleotides outside the gene matches: 6. The germline V gene has CDR1 SEHNR and CDR2 FQNEAQ (reference sequence). The CDR3 spans 15 residues.